These T cell receptor beta chains were read from a single sample in a study of shared clonotypes between healthy human individuals. Measured with immunoSEQ multiplex PCR; TCRdb has only the in-frame clones, and not every one. The table has almost 750,000 clones, roughly two thirds seen once. The specimen was memory CD4+ T cells sorted from blood. Receptors were obtained from a woman in her 30s in good health. CDR3s include the opening cysteine and the closing phenylalanine or tryptophan. The size field is filled for only some rows; it gives once, few, many or a size class.

clone_size	v_call	j_call	cdr3_aa
NA	TRBV11-1	TRBJ2-4	CASSLEGMAKNIQYF
NA	TRBV14	TRBJ2-1	CASSTHRDFLTFNEQFF
NA	TRBV19	TRBJ1-2	CASLAEPDRLYGYTF
NA	TRBV5-1	TRBJ2-2	CASSSSRGTGVGTGELFF
NA	TRBV7-3	TRBJ2-1	CASSPHDRGNEQFF
NA	TRBV7-2	TRBJ2-3	CASSPPGLGNTQYF
few	TRBV10-1	TRBJ2-7	CASSGTGTLGEQYF
NA	TRBV6-5	TRBJ1-1	CASSQTGLTEAFF
few	TRBV5-6	TRBJ2-1	CASSADTGRIYNEQFF
NA	TRBV6-4	TRBJ1-5	CASSHRVPGSNRQPQHF
NA	TRBV5-4	TRBJ2-7	CASSPSRQPSYEQYF
once	TRBV7-8	TRBJ1-5	CASSLDRTSNQPQHF
NA	TRBV29-1	TRBJ1-2	CSVFLLETGNGYTF
NA	TRBV25-1	TRBJ2-1	CASGDLFGGRYNEQFF
few	TRBV5-8	TRBJ2-7	CASSYYGAGGTYEQYF
NA	TRBV4-2	TRBJ2-5	CASSQAIQGGQETQYF
NA	TRBV2	TRBJ2-5	CASRQTETQYF
NA	TRBV19	TRBJ1-2	CASSPGQGASGYTF
NA	TRBV2	TRBJ2-2	CASSVRAGNTGELFF
NA	TRBV19	TRBJ1-4	CASSNSGGDEKLFF
NA	TRBV2	TRBJ1-5	CASRQESNQPQHF
NA	TRBV19	TRBJ2-1	CASSWTSGKYNEQFF
NA	TRBV28	TRBJ2-1	CASNMDRRSYGEQFF
NA	TRBV29-1	TRBJ2-1	CSVRSGRANEQFF
NA	TRBV7-6	TRBJ1-2	CASRHPYLRGYCYGYTF
NA	TRBV29-1	TRBJ1-1	CSVGGTSVEAFF
NA	TRBV19	TRBJ2-6	CASSGTGANVLTF
few	TRBV2	TRBJ2-2	CASRKTVDGELFF
NA	TRBV11-2	TRBJ1-4	CASSIDRAAEKLFF
NA	TRBV5-1	TRBJ1-2	CASSSLQKGRNYGYTF
NA	TRBV28	TRBJ2-1	CASSGTTSGQYNEQFF
NA	TRBV7-9	TRBJ2-5	CASSLVGQSGETQYF